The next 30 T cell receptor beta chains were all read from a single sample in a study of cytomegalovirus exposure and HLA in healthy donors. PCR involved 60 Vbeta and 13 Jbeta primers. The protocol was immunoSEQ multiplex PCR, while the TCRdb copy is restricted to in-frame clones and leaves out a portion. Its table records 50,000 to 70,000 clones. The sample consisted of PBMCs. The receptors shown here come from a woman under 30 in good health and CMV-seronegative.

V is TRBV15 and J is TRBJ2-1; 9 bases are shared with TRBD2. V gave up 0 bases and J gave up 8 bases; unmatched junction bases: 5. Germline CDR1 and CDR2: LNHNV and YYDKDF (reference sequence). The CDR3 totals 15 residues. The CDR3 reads CATSRDGGGADEQFF. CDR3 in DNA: TGTGCCACCAGCAGAGATGGCGGGGGGGCTGATGAGCAGTTCTTC.

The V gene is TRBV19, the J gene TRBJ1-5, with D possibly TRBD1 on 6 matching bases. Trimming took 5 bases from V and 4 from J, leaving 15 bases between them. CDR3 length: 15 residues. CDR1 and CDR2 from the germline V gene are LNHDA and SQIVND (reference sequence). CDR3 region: CASSPGTFQNQPQHF. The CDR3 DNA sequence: TGTGCCAGTAGTCCCGGGACATTCCAGAATCAGCCCCAGCATTTT.

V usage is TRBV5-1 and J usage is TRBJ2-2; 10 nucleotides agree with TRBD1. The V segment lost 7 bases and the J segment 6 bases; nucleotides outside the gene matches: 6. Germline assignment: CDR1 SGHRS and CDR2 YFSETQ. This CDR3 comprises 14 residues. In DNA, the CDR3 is TGCGCCAGCCGAGATGGGACAGGGGCCGGGGAGCTGTTTTTT. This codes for CASRDGTGAGELFF.

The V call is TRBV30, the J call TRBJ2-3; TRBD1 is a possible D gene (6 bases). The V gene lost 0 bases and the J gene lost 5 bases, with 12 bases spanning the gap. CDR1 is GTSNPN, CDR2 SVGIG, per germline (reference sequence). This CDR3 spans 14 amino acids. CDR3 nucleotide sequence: TGTGCCTGGAGTGTATTGGGGGCCAAAGATACGCAGTATTTT. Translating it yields CAWSVLGAKDTQYF.

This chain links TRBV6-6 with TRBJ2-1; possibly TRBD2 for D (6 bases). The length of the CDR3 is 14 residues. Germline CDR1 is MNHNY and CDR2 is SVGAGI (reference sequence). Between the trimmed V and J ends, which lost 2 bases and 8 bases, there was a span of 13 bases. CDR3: CASSYDPGVDEQFF. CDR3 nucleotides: TGTGCCAGCAGTTACGACCCGGGGGTGGATGAGCAGTTCTTC.

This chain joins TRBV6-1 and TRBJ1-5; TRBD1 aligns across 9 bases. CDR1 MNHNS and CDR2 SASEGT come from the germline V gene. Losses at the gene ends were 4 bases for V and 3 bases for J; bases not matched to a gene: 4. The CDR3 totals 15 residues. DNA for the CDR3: TGTGCCAGCAGTGGGGGGACAGGGCACAATCAGCCCCAGCATTTT. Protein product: CASSGGTGHNQPQHF.

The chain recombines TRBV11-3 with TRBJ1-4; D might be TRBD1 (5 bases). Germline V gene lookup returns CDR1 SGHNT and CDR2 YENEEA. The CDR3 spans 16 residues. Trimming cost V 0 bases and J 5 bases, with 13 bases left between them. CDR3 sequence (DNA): TGTGCCAGCAGCTTAGACCTCGGGGGGAGAAATGAAAAACTGTTTTTT. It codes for CASSLDLGGRNEKLFF.

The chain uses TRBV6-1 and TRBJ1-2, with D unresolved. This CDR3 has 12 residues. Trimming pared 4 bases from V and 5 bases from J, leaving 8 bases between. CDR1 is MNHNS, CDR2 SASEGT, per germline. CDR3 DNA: TGTGCCAGCAGTGGGCTCCTGTATGGCTACACCTTC. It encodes CASSGLLYGYTF.

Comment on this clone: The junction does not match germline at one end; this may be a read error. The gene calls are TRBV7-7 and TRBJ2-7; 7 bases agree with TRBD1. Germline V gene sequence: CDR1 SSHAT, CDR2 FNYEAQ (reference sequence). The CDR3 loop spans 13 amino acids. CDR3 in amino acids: CASSRDRHYEQYF. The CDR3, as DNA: TGTGCTAGCAGCAGGGACAGACACTACGAGCAGTACTTC.

The CDR3 loop reads CASSLQGRPQHF. The CDR3 nucleotides read TGTGCCAGCAGTCTGCAGGGGCGGCCCCAGCATTTT. The chain carries TRBV28 and TRBJ1-5; D is perhaps TRBD1 (6 bases). V was clipped by 5 bases and J by 9 bases, with 11 bases between them. Germline V gene lookup returns CDR1 MDHEN and CDR2 SYDVKM. This CDR3 has 12 residues.

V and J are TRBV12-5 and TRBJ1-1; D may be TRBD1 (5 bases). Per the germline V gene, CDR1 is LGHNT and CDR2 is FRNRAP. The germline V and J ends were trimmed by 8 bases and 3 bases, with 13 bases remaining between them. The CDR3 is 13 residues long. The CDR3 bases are TGTGCTAGTACCCGGGGAGGGGACACTGAAGCTTTCTTT. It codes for CASTRGGDTEAFF.

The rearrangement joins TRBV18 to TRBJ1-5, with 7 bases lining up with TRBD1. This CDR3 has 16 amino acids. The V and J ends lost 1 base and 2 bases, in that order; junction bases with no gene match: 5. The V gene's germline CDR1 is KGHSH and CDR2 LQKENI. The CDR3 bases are TGTGCCAGCTCACCACGGGGGACAGTGGGCAATCAGCCCCAGCATTTT. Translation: CASSPRGTVGNQPQHF.

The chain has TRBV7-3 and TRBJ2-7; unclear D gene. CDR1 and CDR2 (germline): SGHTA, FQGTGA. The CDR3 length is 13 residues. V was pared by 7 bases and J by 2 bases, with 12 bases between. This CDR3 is CASITQRAYEQYF. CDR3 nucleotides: TGTGCCAGCATAACCCAACGAGCCTACGAGCAGTACTTC.

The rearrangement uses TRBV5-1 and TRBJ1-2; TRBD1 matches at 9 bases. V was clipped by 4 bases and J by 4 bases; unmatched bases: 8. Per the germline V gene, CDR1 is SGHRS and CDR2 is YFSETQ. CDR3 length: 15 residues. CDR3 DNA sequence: TGCGCCAGCAGCACCTCCGGGACAGGGTCCTATGGCTACACCTTC. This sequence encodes CASSTSGTGSYGYTF.

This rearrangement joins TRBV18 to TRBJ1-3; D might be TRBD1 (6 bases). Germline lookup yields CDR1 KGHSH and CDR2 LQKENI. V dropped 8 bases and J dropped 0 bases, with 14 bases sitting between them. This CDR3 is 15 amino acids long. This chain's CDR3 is CASLEGDTSGNTIYF. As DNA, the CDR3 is TGTGCCAGCCTTGAAGGGGACACCTCTGGAAACACCATATATTTT.

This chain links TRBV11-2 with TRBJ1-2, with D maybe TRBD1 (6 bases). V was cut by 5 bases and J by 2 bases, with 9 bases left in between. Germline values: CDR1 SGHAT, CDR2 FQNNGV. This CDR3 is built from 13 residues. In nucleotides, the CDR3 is TGTGCCAGCAGCGAACAGGGAAACTATGGCTACACCTTC. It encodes CASSEQGNYGYTF.

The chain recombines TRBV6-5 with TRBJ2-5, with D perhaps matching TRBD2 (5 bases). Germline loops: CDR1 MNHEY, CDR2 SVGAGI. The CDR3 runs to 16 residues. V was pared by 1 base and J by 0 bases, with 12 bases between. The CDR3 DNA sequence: TGTGCCAGCAGTTACTTAGGAATCGGGAACCAAGAGACCCAGTACTTC. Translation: CASSYLGIGNQETQYF.

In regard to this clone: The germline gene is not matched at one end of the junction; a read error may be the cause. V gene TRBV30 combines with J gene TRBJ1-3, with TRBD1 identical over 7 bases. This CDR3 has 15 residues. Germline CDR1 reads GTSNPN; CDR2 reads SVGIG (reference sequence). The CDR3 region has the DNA TGTGCCGGGAGTCCCCGGGACAGAACGGGAAACACCATATATTTT. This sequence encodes CAGSPRDRTGNTIYF.

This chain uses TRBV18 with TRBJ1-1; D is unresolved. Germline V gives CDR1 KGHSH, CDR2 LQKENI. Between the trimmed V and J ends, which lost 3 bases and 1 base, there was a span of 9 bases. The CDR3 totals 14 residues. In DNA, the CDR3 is TGTGCCAGCTCACCCGGGTGGTCGAACACTGAAGCTTTCTTT. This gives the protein CASSPGWSNTEAFF.

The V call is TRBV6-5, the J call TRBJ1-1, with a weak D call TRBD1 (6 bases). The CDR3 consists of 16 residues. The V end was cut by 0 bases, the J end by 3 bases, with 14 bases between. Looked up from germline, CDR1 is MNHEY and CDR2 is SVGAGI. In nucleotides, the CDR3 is TGTGCCAGCAGTTACTCTACCAGGGGCCGACACACTGAAGCTTTCTTT. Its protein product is CASSYSTRGRHTEAFF.

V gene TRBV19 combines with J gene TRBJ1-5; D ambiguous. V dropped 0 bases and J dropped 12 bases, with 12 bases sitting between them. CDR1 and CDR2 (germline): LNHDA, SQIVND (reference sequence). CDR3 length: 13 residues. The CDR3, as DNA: TGTGCCAGTAGTATAGATTTCAGCGGGCTCCAGCATTTT. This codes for CASSIDFSGLQHF.

CDR3 residues: CASSTLAAYNEQFF. In DNA, the CDR3 is TGTGCCAGCAGTACTCTAGCCGCCTACAATGAGCAGTTCTTC. The genes are TRBV13 and TRBJ2-1, with D perhaps matching TRBD2 (5 bases). The CDR3 consists of 14 residues. Germline V lookup: CDR1 PRHDT, CDR2 FYEKMQ (reference sequence). V lost 6 bases and J lost 2, with 11 bases in between.

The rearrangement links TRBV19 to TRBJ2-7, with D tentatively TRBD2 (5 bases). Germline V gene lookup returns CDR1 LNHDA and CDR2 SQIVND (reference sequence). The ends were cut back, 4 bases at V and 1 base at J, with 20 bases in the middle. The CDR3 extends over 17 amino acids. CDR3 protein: CASSTRGGASFSYEQYF. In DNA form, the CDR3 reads TGTGCCAGTAGTACAAGAGGAGGTGCCTCATTTTCCTACGAGCAGTACTTC.

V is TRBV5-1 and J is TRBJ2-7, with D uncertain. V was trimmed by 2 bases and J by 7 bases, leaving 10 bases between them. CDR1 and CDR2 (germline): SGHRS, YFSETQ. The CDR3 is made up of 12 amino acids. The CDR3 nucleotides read TGCGCCAGCAGCTTCCAGACTGGAGAGCAGTACTTC. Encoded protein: CASSFQTGEQYF. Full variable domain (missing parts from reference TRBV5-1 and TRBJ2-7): KAGVTQTPRYLIKTRGQQVTLSCSPISGHRSVSWYQQTPGQGLQFLFEYFSETQRNKGNFPGRFSGRQFSNSRSEMNVSTLELGDSALYLCASSFQTGEQYFGPGTRLTVT.

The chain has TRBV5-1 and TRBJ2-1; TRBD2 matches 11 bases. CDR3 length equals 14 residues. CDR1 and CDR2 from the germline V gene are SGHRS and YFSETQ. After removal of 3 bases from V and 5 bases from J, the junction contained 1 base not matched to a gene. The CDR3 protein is CASSSGLADNEQFF. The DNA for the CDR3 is TGCGCCAGCAGCTCGGGACTAGCGGACAATGAGCAGTTCTTC.

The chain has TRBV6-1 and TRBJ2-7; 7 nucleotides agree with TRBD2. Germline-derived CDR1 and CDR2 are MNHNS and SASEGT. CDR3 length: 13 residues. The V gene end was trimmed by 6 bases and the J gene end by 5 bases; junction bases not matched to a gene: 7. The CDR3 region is CASRLLADNEQYF. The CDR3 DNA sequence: TGTGCCAGCAGGTTGCTAGCGGACAACGAGCAGTACTTC.

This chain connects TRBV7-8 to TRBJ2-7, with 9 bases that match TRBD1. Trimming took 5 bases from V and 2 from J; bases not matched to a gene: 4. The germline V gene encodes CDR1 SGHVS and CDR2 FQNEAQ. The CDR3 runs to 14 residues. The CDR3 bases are TGTGCCAGCAGCCCTCGGACAGGGGCCTACGAGCAGTACTTC. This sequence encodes CASSPRTGAYEQYF.

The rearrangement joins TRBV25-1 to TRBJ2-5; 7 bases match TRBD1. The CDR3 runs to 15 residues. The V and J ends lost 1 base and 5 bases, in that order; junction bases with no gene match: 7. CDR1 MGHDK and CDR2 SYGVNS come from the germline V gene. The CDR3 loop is CASSESDRPLETQYF. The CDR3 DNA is TGTGCCAGCAGTGAATCGGACAGGCCCCTGGAGACCCAGTACTTC.

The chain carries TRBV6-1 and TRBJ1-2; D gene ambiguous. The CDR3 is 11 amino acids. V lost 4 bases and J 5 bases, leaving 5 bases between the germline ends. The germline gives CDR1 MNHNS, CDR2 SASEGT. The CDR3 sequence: CASSVGYGYTF. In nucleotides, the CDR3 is TGTGCCAGCAGTGTCGGGTATGGCTACACCTTC.

For the CDR3, the DNA is TGCGCCAGCAGCTTGGAAGGCGGGAGGGACACCGGGGAGCTGTTTTTT. It is translated as CASSLEGGRDTGELFF. The chain couples TRBV5-1 to TRBJ2-2, with 9 positions matching TRBD2. The V segment lost 0 bases and the J segment 3 bases; nucleotides outside the gene matches: 3. This CDR3 region has 16 residues. Germline values: CDR1 SGHRS, CDR2 YFSETQ.